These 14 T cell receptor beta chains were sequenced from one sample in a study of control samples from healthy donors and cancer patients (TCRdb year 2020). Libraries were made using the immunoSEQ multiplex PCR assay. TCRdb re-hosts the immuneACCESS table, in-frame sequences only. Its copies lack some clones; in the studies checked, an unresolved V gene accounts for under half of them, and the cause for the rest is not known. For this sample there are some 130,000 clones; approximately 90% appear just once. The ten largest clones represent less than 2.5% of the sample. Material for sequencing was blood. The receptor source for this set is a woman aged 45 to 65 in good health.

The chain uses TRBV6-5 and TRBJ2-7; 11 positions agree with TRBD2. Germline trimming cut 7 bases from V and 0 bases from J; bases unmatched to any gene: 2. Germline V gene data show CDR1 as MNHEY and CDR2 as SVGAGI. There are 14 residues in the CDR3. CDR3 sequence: CASIGTSGSYEQYF. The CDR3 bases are TGTGCCAGCATCGGGACTAGCGGCTCCTACGAGCAGTACTTC.

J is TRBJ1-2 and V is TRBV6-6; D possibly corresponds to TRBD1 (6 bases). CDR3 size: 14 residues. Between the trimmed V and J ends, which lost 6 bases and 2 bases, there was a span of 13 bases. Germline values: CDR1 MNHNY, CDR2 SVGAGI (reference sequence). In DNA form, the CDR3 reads TGTGCCAGCAGGGACCCGGGACAAAACTATGGCTACACCTTC. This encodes CASRDPGQNYGYTF.

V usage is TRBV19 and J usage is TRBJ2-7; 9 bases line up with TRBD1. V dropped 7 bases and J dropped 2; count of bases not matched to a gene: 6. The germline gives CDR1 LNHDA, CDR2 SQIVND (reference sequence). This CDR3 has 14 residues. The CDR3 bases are TGTGCCAGTACCCTAGGGACAGGGACCTACGAGCAGTACTTC. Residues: CASTLGTGTYEQYF.

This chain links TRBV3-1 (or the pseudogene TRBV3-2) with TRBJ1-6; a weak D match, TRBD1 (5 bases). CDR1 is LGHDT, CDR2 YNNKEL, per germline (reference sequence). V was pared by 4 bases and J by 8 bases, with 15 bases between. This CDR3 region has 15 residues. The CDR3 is CASSPRDGDHSPLHF. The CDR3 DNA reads TGTGCCAGCAGCCCTCGGGACGGCGACCATTCACCCCTCCACTTT.

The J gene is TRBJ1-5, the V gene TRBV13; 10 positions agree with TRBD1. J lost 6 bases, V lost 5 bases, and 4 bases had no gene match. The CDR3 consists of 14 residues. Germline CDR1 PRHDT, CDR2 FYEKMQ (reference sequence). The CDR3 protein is CASSPGTGVQPQHF. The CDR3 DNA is TGTGCCAGCAGCCCCGGGACAGGGGTTCAGCCCCAGCATTTT.

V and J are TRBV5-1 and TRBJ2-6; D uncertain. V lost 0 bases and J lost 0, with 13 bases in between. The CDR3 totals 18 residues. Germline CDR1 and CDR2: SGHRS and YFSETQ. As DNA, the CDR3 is TGCGCCAGCAGCTTGGAGGTAGTCTTTACCTCTGGGGCCAACGTCCTGACTTTC. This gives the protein CASSLEVVFTSGANVLTF.

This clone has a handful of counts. CDR3 DNA sequence: TGTGCCAGCTCAACCTTAGCGGACACCACAGATACGCAGTATTTT. Its protein product is CASSTLADTTDTQYF. The chain combines TRBV18 with TRBJ2-3; D may be TRBD2 (6 bases). The germline gives CDR1 KGHSH, CDR2 LQKENI. There are 15 residues in the CDR3. Trimming removed 5 bases from V and 2 bases from J, with 14 bases in between.

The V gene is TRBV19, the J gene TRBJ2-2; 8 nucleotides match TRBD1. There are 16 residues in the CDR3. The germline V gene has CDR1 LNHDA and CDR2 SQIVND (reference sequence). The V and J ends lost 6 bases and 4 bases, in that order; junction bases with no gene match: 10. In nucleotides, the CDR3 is TGTGCCAGTAGCACCGAACGAACAGGGGGCACCGGGGAGCTGTTTTTT. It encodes CASSTERTGGTGELFF.

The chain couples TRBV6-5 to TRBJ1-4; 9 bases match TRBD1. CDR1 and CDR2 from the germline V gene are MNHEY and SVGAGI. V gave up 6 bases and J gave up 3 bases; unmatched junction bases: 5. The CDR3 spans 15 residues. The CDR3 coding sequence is TGTGCCAGCAGATCAAGGACAGGGGCTAATGAAAAACTGTTTTTT. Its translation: CASRSRTGANEKLFF.

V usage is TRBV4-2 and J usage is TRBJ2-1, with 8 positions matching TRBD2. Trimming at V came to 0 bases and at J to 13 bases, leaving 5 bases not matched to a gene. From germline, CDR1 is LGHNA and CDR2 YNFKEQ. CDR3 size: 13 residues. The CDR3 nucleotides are TGTGCCAGCAGCCAAGACGCTAGCGGGCTTCAGTTCTTC. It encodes CASSQDASGLQFF.

Here the CDR3 reads CSVRGTVNTEAFF. CDR3 DNA sequence: TGCAGCGTCCGTGGGACGGTGAACACTGAAGCTTTCTTT. This sequence joins TRBV29-1 and TRBJ1-1; D possibly corresponds to TRBD1 (5 bases). Trimming removed 6 bases at V and 0 bases at J, with 11 bases between. Germline CDR1 reads SQVTM; CDR2 reads ANQGSEA. This CDR3 comprises 13 residues.

This CDR3 is CASSHPSGRGLRTEAFF. The CDR3 DNA follows: TGCGCCAGCAGCCACCCCTCGGGCAGGGGGCTGCGCACTGAAGCTTTCTTT. The V call is TRBV4-1, the J call TRBJ1-1, with 8 bases lining up with TRBD1. This CDR3 spans 17 amino acids. Germline values: CDR1 MGHRA, CDR2 YSYEKL. V was clipped by 3 bases and J by 4 bases; unmatched bases: 13.

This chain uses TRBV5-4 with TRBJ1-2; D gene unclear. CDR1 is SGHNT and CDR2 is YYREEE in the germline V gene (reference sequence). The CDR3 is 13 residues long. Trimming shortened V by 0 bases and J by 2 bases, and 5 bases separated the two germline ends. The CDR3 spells CASSLGGNYGYTF. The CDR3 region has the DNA TGTGCCAGCAGCTTGGGTGGAAACTATGGCTACACCTTC.

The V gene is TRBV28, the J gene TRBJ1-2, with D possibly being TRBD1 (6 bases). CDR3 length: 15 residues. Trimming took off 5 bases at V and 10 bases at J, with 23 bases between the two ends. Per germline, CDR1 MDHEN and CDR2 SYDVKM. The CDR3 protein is CASSHPRQRGNYYTF. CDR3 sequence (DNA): TGTGCCAGCAGTCACCCTCGACAGAGGGGGAATTACTACACCTTC.